This TCR beta chain was profiled in a study of CD8 T cells in Susac syndrome. Germline CDR1 reads SGDLS; CDR2 reads YYNGEE. The CDR3 is made up of 13 amino acids. Deletions cut 0 bases from V and 6 bases from J, with 6 bases between. Reverse transcription used about 0.45 to 1 ug RNA and random hexamers. TCRdb reprocessed the immunoSEQ multiplex PCR reads with MiXCR, giving one entry per CDR3 protein. The sample includes 200,000 to 250,000 distinct CDR3 sequences, about 94% of them seen just once. The sequencing input was CD8+ T cells from PBMCs. The sequence derives from a human donor with multiple sclerosis. V is TRBV9 and J is TRBJ2-2; unclear D gene. The CDR3 DNA follows: TGTGCCAGCAGCGTAGGGGCGCCCGGGGAGCTGTTTTTT. This translates into CASSVGAPGELFF.